This T cell receptor beta chain was found in a study of identical twins (TCRdb year 2016). Background on the whole study: The study deep-sequenced TCR alpha and beta repertoires from monozygotic twins, unrelated adults of various ages and cord blood to test whether fetal clonotypes persist. To rule out contamination, the twin experiments were replicated at different times with different library preparation protocols.

Comment on this clonotype: Its antigen is currently not known. No base qualities exist here, and no much larger clone lies one base off it.

Broader findings and caveats from the paper: Zero-insertion analyses could be partly confounded by invariant T cells such as MAIT and iNKT, although diverse VJ usage argued against such confounding for most clonotypes. A weaker excess of twin sharing was found in beta out-of-frame sequences because the signal-to-noise ratio was lowered by fewer shared sequences. Because the same donors could not be followed over many years, the conclusions depended on cross-sectional statistical analysis. Abundant cord blood beta clonotypes had fewer insertions, young adult naive repertoires showed a similar but weaker trend, and memory repertoires showed no such trend. Compared with coincidental sharing between unrelated individuals, an excess of low generation-probability sequences was observed among out-of-frame TCR alpha sequences shared between twins. In monozygotic twins, out-of-frame TCR alpha sharing was systematically underestimated by recombination models, although the models agreed with sharing between unrelated individuals.

The method behind the library was 5' RACE. Sequencing took place on an Illumina HiSeq 2000. A universal primer binding site was added through template switching, and the final cDNA carried a unique molecular identifier so that TCR cDNA molecules could be counted accurately. Specific primers in the conserved constant-segment region were used to synthesize first-strand cDNA for TCR alpha and beta chains. To control for contamination, every cDNA library carried two barcodes: a SMART-Mk sample barcode plus Illumina barcodes. TruSeq adapter sequences along with Illumina sample barcodes were introduced in two successive PCR steps. TCR alpha and beta cDNA libraries were sequenced on the Illumina HiSeq platform with custom primers. The original pipeline was this. MiGEC was used to process raw reads and extract unique molecular identifiers, and MiXCR was used to find CDR3 positions. For each individual, recombination models were inferred using an EM algorithm with the repgenHMM and IGoR tools. Shared clonotype analysis was performed with the tcR package in R, normalizing sharing by the product of cloneset sizes. To study raw recombination without the effects of thymic and clonal selection, out-of-frame nonproductive sequences were analyzed. In TCRdb, the public reads were trimmed at Q25 with fastp and aligned with MiXCR, with productive beta chains retained. A single entry per CDR3 protein holds the most common genes and DNA from its merged rows. The V and J calls come from TCRdb's annotation, not from the publication. The sample table lists 1.5 million to 2 million distinct CDR3 sequences, around 33% of them with a count of one. The ten most abundant clones make up over 0.25% of the sample.

Only healthy Caucasian donors were included. V gives up 4 bases and J gives up 4 bases, and the segment between their germline ends measures 16 bases. Inclusive of the bounding cysteine and phenylalanine, the CDR3 is 15 residues long. Left in the record is the CDR3 DNA by itself, 45 bases read in frame from the first base. CDR1 SGHRS and CDR2 YFSETQ are derived from the germline V gene. What was sequenced was cord blood. The chain was built from TRBV5-1 and TRBJ2-3; the D gene cannot be resolved reliably. This sequence was found in a newborn girl in good health. This receptor carries the CDR3 CASSTPEPGPDTQYF. The nucleotides read TGCGCCAGCAGCACCCCGGAACCAGGCCCAGATACGCAGTATTTT.